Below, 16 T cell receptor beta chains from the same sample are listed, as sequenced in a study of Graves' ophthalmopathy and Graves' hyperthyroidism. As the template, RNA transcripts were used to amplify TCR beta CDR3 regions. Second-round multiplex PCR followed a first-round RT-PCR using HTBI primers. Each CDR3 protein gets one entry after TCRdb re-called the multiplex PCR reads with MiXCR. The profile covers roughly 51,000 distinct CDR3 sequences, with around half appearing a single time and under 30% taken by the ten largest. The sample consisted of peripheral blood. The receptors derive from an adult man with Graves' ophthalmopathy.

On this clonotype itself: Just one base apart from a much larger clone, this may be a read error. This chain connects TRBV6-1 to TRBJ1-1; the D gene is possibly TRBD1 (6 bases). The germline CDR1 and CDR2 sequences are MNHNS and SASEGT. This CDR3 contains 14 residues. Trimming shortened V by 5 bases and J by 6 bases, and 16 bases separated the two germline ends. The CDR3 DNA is TGTGCCAGCAGTAGAGTAACAGGGTTCGCTGAAGCTTTCTTT. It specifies CASSRVTGFAEAFF.

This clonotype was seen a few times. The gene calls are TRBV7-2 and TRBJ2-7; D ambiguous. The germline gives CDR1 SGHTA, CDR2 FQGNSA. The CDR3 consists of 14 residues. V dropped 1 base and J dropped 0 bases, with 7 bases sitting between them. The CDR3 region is CASSLEWNSYEQYF. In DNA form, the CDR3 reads TGTGCCAGCAGCTTAGAATGGAACTCCTACGAGCAGTACTTC.

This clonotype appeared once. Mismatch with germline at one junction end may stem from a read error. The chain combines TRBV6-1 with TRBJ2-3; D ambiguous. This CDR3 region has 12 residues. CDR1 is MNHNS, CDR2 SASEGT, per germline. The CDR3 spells CASSFTTDTQYF. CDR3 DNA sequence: TGCGCCAGCAGTTTCACCACAGATACGCAGTATTTT.

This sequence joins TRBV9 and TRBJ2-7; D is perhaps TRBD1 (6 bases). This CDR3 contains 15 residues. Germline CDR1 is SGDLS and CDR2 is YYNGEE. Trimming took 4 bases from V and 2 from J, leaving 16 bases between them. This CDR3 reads CASSPTGQSTYEQYF. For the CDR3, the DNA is TGTGCCAGCAGCCCAACAGGGCAAAGTACCTACGAGCAGTACTTC.

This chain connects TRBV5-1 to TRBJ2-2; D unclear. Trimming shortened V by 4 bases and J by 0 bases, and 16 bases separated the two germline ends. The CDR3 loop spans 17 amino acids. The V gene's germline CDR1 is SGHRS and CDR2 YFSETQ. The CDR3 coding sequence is TGCGCCAGCAGCCTCCAGCTAGTGGTCGCGAACACCGGGGAGCTGTTTTTT. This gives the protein CASSLQLVVANTGELFF.

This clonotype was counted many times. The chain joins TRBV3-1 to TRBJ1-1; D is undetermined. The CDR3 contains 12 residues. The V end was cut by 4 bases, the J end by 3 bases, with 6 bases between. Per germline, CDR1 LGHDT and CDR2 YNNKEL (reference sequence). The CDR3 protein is CASSRRDTEAFF. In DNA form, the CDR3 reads TGTGCCAGCAGCCGGAGGGACACTGAAGCTTTCTTT.

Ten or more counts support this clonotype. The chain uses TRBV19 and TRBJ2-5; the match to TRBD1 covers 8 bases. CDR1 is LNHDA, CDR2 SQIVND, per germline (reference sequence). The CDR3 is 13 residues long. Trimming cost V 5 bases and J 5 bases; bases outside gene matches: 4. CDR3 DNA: TGTGCCAGTAGTGTGGACAGGGAGGAGACCCAGTACTTC. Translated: CASSVDREETQYF.

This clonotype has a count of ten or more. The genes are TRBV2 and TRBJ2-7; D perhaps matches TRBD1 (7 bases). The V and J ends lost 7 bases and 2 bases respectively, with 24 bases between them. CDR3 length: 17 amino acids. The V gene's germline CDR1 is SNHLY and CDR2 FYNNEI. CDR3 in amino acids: CASTERGPGAGTYEQYF. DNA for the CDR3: TGTGCCAGCACCGAAAGGGGGCCAGGAGCGGGCACCTACGAGCAGTACTTC.

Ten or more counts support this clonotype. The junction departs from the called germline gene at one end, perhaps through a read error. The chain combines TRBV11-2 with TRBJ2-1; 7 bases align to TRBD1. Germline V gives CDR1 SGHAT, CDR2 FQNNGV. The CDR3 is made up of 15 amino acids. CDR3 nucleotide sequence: TGTACCAGCAGCTTAGGGGGCTGGGGTAGGCCTGAGCAGTTCTTC. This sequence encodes CTSSLGGWGRPEQFF.

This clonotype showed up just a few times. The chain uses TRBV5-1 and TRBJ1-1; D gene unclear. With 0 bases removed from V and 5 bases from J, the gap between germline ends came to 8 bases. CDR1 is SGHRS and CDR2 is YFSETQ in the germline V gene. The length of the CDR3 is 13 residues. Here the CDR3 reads CASSLGGDTEAFF. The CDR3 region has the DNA TGCGCCAGCAGCTTGGGCGGGGATACTGAAGCTTTCTTT.

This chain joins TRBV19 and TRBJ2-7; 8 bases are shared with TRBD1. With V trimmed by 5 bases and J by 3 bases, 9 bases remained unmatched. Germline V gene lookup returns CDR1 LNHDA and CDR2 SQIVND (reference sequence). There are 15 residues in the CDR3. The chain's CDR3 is CASSPRTGQNYEQYF. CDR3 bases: TGTGCCAGTAGTCCTCGGACAGGGCAGAACTACGAGCAGTACTTC. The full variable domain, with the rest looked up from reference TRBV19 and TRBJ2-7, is DGGITQSPKYLFRKEGQNVTLSCEQNLNHDAMYWYRQDPGQGLRLIYYSQIVNDFQKGDIAEGYSVSREKKESFPLTVTSAQKNPTAFYLCASSPRTGQNYEQYFGPGTRLTVT.

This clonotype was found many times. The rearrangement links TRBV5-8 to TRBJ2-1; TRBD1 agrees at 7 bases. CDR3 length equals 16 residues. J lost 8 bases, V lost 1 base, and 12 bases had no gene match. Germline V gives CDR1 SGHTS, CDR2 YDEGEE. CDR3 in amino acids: CASSLFGRGRRDEQFF. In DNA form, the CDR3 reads TGTGCCAGCAGCTTGTTCGGTAGGGGGCGCCGGGATGAGCAGTTCTTC.

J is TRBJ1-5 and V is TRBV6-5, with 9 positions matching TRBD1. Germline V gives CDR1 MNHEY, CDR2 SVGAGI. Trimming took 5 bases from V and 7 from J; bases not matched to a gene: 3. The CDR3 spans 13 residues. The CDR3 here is CASSRTGEQPQHF. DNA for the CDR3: TGTGCCAGCAGTCGGACAGGGGAGCAGCCCCAGCATTTT.

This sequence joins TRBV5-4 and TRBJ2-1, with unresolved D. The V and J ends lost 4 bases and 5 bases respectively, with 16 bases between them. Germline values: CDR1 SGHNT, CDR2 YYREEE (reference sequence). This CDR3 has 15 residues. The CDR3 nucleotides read TGTGCCAGCAGCCCCAACAGCTTGAGGCACAATGAGCAGTTCTTC. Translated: CASSPNSLRHNEQFF.

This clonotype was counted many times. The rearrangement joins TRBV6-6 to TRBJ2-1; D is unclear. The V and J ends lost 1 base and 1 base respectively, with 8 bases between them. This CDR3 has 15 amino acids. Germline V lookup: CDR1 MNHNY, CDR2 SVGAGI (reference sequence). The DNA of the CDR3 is TGTGCCAGCAGTTACTTCGCGGTTTCCTACAATGAGCAGTTCTTC. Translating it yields CASSYFAVSYNEQFF.

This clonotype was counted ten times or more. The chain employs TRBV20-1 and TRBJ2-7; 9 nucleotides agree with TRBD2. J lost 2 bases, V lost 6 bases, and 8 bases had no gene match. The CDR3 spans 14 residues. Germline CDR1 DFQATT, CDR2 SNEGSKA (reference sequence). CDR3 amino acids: CSAPLAGGPYEQYF. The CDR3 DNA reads TGCAGTGCCCCTCTGGCGGGAGGGCCCTACGAGCAGTACTTC.